The source of this T cell receptor beta chain is a study of blood T cell repertoires in COVID-19. Study details: Sites across the United States, Italy and Spain contributed samples from acute and convalescent COVID-19. In each case, the material was cDNA or gDNA derived from T cells, B-cell-depleted T cells, or PBMCs.

Germline V gene data show CDR1 as WNHNN and CDR2 as SYGVQD (reference sequence). The CDR3 totals 14 residues. V was clipped by 1 base and J by 5 bases, with 11 bases between them. Original methodology: Researchers report that nucleated cell counts were estimated from reference gene primer amplification. The repertoire was sequenced with immunoSEQ multiplex PCR; TCRdb's copy has only in-frame clones and lacks some. The V and J calls and clone size come from that table; D and trimming were worked out from the DNA. This repertoire shows under 250,000 clones, about 88% found once; its top ten account for more than 6.5%.

V and J are TRBV10-1 and TRBJ2-5, with a tentative D call TRBD2 (6 bases). This receptor was obtained from a woman in her 70s with active or convalescent COVID-19. The sequencing input was peripheral blood. The CDR3: CASSELTSYETQYF. In DNA, the CDR3 is TGCGCCAGCAGTGAGTTAACTAGCTATGAGACCCAGTACTTC.